This record covers a single T cell receptor beta chain. Its antigen is not identified. The germline V gene has CDR1 SGHRS and CDR2 YFSETQ. The CDR3 has 14 amino acids. J lost 8 bases, V lost 3 bases, and 5 bases had no gene match. Method: immunoSEQ multiplex PCR; TCRdb's copy keeps in-frame clones and lacks some. The sample records 150,000 or so clones, around 90% being singletons. The sample is drawn from a study of T cell responses to AZD1222 COVID-19 vaccine. Whole-study findings and limits: It was only five to seven AZD1222 recipients who were seropositive at baseline. The sample set comprised mostly white British donors with more females, and clonal diversity was possibly underestimated.

The specimen was peripheral blood, collected on day 0 of AZD1222 vaccination. The sequence derives from an adult in good health. The V and J genes are TRBV5-1 and TRBJ1-4, with 9 bases identical to TRBD1. The CDR3 DNA reads TGCGCCAGCAGCTCCGGACAGGGGAGCGAAAAACTGTTTTTT. This translates into CASSSGQGSEKLFF. The full variable domain, with the rest looked up from reference TRBV5-1 and TRBJ1-4, is KAGVTQTPRYLIKTRGQQVTLSCSPISGHRSVSWYQQTPGQGLQFLFEYFSETQRNKGNFPGRFSGRQFSNSRSEMNVSTLELGDSALYLCASSSGQGSEKLFFGSGTQLSVL.